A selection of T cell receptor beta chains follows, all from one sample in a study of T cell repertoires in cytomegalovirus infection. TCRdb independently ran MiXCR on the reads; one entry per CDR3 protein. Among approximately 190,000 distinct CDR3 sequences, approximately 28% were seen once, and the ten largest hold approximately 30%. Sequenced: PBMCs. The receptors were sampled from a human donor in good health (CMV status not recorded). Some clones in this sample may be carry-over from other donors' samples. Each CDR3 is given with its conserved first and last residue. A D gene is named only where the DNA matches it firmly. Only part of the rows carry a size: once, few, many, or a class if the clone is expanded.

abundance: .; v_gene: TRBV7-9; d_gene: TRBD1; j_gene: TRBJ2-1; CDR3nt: TGTGCCAGCAGCTCGGACAGGGCGGACAATGAGCAGTTCTTC; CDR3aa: CASSSDRADNEQFF
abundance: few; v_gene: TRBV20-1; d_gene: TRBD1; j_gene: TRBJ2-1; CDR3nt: TGCAGTGCCCGGGACAGGGTAACCTACAATGAGCAGTTCTTC; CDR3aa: CSARDRVTYNEQFF
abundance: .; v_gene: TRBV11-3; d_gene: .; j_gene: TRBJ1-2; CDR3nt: TGTGCCAGCAGCTTAGCCCGACACCCGAGGTATGGCTACACCTTC; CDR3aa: CASSLARHPRYGYTF
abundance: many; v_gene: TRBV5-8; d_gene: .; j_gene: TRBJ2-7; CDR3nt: TGTGCCAGCAGCCCTATAGTAACTTACGAGCAGTACTTC; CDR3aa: CASSPIVTYEQYF
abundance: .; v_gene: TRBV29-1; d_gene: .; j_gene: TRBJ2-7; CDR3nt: TGCAGCGTTCACGACGGGGTTCACGAGCAGTACTTC; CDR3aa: CSVHDGVHEQYF
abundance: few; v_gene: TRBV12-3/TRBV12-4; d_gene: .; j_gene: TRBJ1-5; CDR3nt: TGTGCCAGCAGTTCATTAGGGGCAAGCAATCAGCCCCAGCATTTT; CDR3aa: CASSSLGASNQPQHF
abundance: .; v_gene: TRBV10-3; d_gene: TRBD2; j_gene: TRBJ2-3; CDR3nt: TGTGCCATCAGTGAGTCGCTGGAAGCGGGGACAGATACGCAGTATTTT; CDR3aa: CAISESLEAGTDTQYF
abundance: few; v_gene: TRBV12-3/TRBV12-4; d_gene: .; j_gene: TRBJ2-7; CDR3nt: TGTGCCAGCAGTTTTGGTGCGACCGGTGAAGAGCAGTACTTC; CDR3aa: CASSFGATGEEQYF
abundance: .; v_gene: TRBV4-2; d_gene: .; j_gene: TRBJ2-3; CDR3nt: TGTGCCAGCAGCCAAGCTTCCGGCGGGACAGATACGCAGTATTTT; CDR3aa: CASSQASGGTDTQYF
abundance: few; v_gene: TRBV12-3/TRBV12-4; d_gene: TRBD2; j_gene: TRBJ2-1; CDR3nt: TGTGCCAGCAGTTTAGAGGCGGGGGGTGAGCAGTTCTTC; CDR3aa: CASSLEAGGEQFF
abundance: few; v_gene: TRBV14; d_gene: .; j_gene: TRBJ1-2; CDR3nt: TGTGCCAGCAGCCCCCGAAGACAGATGGATGGCTACACCTTC; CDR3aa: CASSPRRQMDGYTF
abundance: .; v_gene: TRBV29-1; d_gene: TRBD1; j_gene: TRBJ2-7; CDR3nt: TGCAGCGTGCAGGGGGACAGGGGTTGGGACGAGCAGTACTTC; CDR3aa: CSVQGDRGWDEQYF
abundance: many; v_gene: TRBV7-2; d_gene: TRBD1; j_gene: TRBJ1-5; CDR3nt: TGTGCCAGCAGCTTAGACGGGCAGGGGGCGGGACAGCCCCAGCATTTT; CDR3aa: CASSLDGQGAGQPQHF
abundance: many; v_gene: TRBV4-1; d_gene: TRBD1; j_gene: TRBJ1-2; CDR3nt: TGCGCCAGCAGCCAGACGCCCGGACAGGACGCTAACTATGGCTACACCTTC; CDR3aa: CASSQTPGQDANYGYTF
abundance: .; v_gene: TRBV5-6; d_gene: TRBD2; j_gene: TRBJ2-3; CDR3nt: TGTGCCAGCAGCTTGGACCGGGGGGGCCAGAATACGCAGTATTTT; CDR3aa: CASSLDRGGQNTQYF
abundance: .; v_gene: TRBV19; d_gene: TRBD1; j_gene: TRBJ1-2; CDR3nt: TGTGCCAGTAGTATAGACGGGACAGGGGGCCCTCTCTATGGCTACACCTTC; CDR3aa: CASSIDGTGGPLYGYTF
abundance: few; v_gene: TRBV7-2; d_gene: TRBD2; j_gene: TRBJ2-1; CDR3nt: TGTGCCAGCACCCTAGACCGGGGGGGCGACAATGAGCAGTTCTTC; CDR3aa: CASTLDRGGDNEQFF
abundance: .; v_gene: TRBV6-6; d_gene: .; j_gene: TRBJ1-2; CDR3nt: TGTGCCAGCACTTTCTTCGGAAGGGGGGGGAACTATGGCTACACCTTC; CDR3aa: CASTFFGRGGNYGYTF
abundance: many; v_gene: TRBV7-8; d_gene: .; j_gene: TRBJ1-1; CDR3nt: TGTGCCAGCAGCTTATCCGCAGGGAAGGGGACTGAAGCTTTCTTT; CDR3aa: CASSLSAGKGTEAFF
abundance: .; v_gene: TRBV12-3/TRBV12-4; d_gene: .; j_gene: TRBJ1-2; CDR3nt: TGTGCCAGCAGTTTATTGGACAAAACTAACTATGGCTACACCTTC; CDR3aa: CASSLLDKTNYGYTF
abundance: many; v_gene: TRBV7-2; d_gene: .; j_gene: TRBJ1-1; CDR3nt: TGTGCCAGCAGCTTAGCGCTCGGGGGGAACACTGAAGCTTTCTTT; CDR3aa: CASSLALGGNTEAFF
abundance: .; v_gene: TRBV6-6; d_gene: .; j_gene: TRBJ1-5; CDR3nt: TGTGCCAGCAGTTACTCGATGTCGCCGATAAATAGCAATCAGCCCCAGCATTTT; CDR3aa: CASSYSMSPINSNQPQHF
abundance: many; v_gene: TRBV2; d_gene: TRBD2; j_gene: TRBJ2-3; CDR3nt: TGTGCCATCGACTCGTCTAGCGGGGGGAGCACAGATACGCAGTATTTT; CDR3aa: CAIDSSSGGSTDTQYF
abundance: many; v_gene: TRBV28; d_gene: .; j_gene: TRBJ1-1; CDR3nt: TGTGCCAGCAGAAAAGTGAACACTGAAGCTTTCTTT; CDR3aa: CASRKVNTEAFF
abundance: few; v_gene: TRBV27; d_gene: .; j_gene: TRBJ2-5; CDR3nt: TGTGCCAGCAGTTTCCAGGGGTCGGGAGAGACCCAGTACTTC; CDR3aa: CASSFQGSGETQYF
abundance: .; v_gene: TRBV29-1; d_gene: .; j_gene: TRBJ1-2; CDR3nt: TGCAGCGTTGAACCCGGGTCCTCCGGGCCGGGGACCTTC; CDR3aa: CSVEPGSSGPGTF
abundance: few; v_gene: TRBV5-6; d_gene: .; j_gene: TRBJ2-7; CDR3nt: TGTGCCAGCAGCTTTACATCCGGGACGGTATCCTACGAGCAGTACTTC; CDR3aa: CASSFTSGTVSYEQYF
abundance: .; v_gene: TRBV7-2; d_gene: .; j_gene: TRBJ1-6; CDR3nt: TGTGCCAGCAACAAAGGACGGAGCTCCTATAATTCACCCCTCCACTTT; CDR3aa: CASNKGRSSYNSPLHF
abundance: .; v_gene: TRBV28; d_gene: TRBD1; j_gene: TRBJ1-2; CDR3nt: TGTGCCAGCAGTTCGACTCGACAGGGGATCTATGGCTACACCTTC; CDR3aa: CASSSTRQGIYGYTF
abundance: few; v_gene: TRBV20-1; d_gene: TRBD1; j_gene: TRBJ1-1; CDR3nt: TGCAGTGCTAGCGCCGACAGGGACACTGAAGCTTTCTTT; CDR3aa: CSASADRDTEAFF
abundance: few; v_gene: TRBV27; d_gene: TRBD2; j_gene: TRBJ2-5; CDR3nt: TGTGCCAGCAGTTGGGGACTAGCGGGGATCCAAGAGACCCAGTACTTC; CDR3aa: CASSWGLAGIQETQYF
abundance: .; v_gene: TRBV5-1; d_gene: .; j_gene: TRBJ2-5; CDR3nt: TGCCCCAGCAGCTTGGGGTTGGTGACCCAGTACTTC; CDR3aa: CPSSLGLVTQYF
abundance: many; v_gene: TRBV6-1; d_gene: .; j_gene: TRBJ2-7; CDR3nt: TGTGCGGTAGGAGGGGGAGCCTACGAGCAGTACTTC; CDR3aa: CAVGGGAYEQYF
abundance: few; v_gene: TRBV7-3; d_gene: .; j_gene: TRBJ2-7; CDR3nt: TGTGCCAGCAGCCCTCAGATGACGGGGTACTCCTACGAGCAGTACTTC; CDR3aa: CASSPQMTGYSYEQYF
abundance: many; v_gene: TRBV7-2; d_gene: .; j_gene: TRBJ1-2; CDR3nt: TGTGCCAGCAGCTTAGCGATAGGGGGTGATGGCTACACCTTC; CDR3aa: CASSLAIGGDGYTF
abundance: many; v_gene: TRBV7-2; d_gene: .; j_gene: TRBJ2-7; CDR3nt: TGTGCCACATCGAGGCCTCCTTCCTACGAGCAGTACTTC; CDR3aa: CATSRPPSYEQYF
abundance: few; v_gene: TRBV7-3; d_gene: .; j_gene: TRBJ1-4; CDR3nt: TGTGCCAGCAGCTTAAACGACAGAAAACTGTTTTTT; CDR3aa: CASSLNDRKLFF
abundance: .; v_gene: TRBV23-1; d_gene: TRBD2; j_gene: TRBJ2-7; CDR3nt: TGCGCCAGCAGTCAATACGGAGCGGGGGGGCTTAGGTCCTACGAGCAGTACTTC; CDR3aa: CASSQYGAGGLRSYEQYF
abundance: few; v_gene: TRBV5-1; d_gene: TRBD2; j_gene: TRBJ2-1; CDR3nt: TGCGCCAGCAGCTTGGGAGGACTAGGCTATGAGCAGTTCTTC; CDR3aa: CASSLGGLGYEQFF
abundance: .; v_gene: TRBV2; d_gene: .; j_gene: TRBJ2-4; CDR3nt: TGTGCCAGCAGTTTACCGGGATTTCAAGGGAGCATTCAGTACTTC; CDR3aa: CASSLPGFQGSIQYF
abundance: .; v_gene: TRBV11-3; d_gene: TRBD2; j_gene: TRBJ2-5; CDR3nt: TGTGCCAGCAGCTCTCGTGGTAGCGGGGGAGAGACCCAGTACTTC; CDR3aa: CASSSRGSGGETQYF
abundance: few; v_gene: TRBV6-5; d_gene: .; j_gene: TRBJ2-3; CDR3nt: TGTGCCAGCAGTTACCCGGGACTTTCAGATACGCAGTATTTT; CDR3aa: CASSYPGLSDTQYF
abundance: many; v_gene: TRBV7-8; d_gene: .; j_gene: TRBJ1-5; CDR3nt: TGTGCCAGCAGCTTAGGGGATTTTAGCAATCAGCCCCAGCATTTT; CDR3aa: CASSLGDFSNQPQHF
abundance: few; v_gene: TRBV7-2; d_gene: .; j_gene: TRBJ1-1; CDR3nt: TGTGCCAGCAGCTTAGAGTTCGACGGGGCTGAAGCTTTCTTT; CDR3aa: CASSLEFDGAEAFF
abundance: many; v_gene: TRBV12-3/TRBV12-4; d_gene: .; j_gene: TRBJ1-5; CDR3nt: TGTGCCAGCAGTTACCAGGGGACCCAGCCCCAGCATTTT; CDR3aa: CASSYQGTQPQHF
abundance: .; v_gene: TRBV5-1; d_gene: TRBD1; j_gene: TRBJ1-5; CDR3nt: TGCGCCACCTCGGACAGGGCCCCTTACAATCAGCCCCAGCATTTT; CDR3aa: CATSDRAPYNQPQHF
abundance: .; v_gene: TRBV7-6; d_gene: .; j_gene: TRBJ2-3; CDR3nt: TGTGCCAGCAGCCCAGGGGGGGTTGCAGATACGCAGTATTTT; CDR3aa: CASSPGGVADTQYF
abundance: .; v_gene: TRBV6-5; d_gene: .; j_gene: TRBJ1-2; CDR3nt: TGTGCCGGTAATAGGGGGACCCACTATGGCTACACCTTC; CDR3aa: CAGNRGTHYGYTF
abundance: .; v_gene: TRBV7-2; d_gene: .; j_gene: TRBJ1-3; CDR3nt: TGTGCCAGCAGCTTAGGAGGGCCGGGGAGCTTTGGAAACACTATATATTTT; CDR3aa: CASSLGGPGSFGNTIYF
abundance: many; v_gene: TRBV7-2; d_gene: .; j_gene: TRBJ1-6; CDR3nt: TGTGCCAGCAGCCCACATAGAGAGTCACCCCTCCACTTT; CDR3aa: CASSPHRESPLHF
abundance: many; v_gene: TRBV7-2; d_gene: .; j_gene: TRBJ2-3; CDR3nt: TGTGCCAGCAGCTTAGGAGGTCAGATCGCAGATACGCAGTATTTT; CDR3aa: CASSLGGQIADTQYF
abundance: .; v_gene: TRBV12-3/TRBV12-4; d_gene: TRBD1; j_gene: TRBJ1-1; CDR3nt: TGTGCCAGCAGCCACAGGGGAGGTCACACTGAAGCTTTCTTT; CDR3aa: CASSHRGGHTEAFF
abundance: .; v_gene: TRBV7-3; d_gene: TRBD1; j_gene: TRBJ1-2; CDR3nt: TGTGCCAGCACCCAGGACAGGGTTGGCTACACCTTC; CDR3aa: CASTQDRVGYTF
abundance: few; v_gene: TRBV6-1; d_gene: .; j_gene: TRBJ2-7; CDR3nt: TGTGCCAGCAGACTCCGGATCGGACAGTTGTACGAGCAGTACTTC; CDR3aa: CASRLRIGQLYEQYF
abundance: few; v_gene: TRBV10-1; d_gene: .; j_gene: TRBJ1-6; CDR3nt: TGCGCCAGCAGTGGACAGGTTGGATCACCCCTCCACTTT; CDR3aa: CASSGQVGSPLHF
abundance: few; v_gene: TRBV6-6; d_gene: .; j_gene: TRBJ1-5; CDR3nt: TGTGCCAGCAGGGGTAGACAGCCCCAGCATTTT; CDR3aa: CASRGRQPQHF
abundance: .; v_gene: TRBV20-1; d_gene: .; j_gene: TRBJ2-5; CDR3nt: TGCAGTGCTGGGAGTTTTGGAAGCGCTGGGCTAAGGCAAGAGACCCAGTACTTC; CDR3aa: CSAGSFGSAGLRQETQYF
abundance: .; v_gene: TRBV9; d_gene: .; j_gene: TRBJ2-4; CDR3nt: TGTGCCAGCAGCCCCAATCCTTCGGGGGACATTCAGTACTTC; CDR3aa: CASSPNPSGDIQYF
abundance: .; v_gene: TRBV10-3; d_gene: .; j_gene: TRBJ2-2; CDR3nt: TGTGCCATCAGTGAGACTCGGCGGGCCGGGGAGCTGTTTTTT; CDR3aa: CAISETRRAGELFF